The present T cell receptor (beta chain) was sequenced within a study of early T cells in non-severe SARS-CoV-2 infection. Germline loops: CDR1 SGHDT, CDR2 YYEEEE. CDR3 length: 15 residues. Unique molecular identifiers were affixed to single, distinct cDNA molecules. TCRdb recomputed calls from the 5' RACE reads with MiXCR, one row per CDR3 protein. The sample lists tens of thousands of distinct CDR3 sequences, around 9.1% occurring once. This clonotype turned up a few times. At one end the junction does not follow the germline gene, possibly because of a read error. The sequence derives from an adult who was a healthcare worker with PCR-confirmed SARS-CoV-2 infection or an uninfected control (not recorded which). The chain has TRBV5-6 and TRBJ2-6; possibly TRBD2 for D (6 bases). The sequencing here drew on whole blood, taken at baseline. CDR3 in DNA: TGTGCCAGCAGCTTGGCGGGGACTGGGACCAACGTCCTGACTTTC. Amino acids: CASSLAGTGTNVLTF.